The 26 T cell receptor beta chains presented below share a single source sample, sequenced in a study of CD8+CD57+ T cells in acquired aplastic anemia. Sequencing was done on patients that had shown CD8+CD57+ cell expansion by flow cytometry. Using genomic DNA as the template, TCR beta VDJ and CDR3 profiling was carried out. TCRdb reprocessed the reads with MiXCR, giving one entry per CDR3 protein. Among around 290,000 distinct CDR3 sequences listed, 45% to 65% were seen once. The material sequenced was sorted CD4+, CD8+, or CD8+CD57+ T cells (not recorded which) from PBMCs. These receptors were taken from a human donor with aplastic anemia.

The chain couples TRBV12-3 or TRBV12-4 to TRBJ1-1; the D gene is possibly TRBD1 (6 bases). The length of the CDR3 is 14 residues. Deletions cut 3 bases from V and 6 bases from J, with 14 bases between. The CDR3 spells CASSLTGRISEAFF. The CDR3 DNA is TGTGCCAGCAGTTTGACAGGTCGAATATCTGAAGCTTTCTTT.

This chain links TRBV5-1 with TRBJ1-2, with 7 bases matching TRBD1. Per germline, CDR1 SGHRS and CDR2 YFSETQ. The V segment lost 1 base and the J segment 8 bases; nucleotides outside the gene matches: 8. This CDR3 comprises 14 residues. CDR3 region: CASSLRVQGEGYTF. The CDR3 nucleotides read TGCGCCAGCAGCTTGCGGGTCCAGGGGGAGGGCTACACCTTC. Complete variable domain (other parts from reference TRBV5-1 and TRBJ1-2): KAGVTQTPRYLIKTRGQQVTLSCSPISGHRSVSWYQQTPGQGLQFLFEYFSETQRNKGNFPGRFSGRQFSNSRSEMNVSTLELGDSALYLCASSLRVQGEGYTFGSGTRLTVV.

This clonotype has at least ten counts. The CDR3 bases are TGTGCCAGCAGCTGGGCTAGCGAGACAGATACGCAGTATTTT. Its protein is CASSWASETDTQYF. The chain is built from TRBV9 and TRBJ2-3, with TRBD2 as a possible D gene (6 bases). Trimming removed 4 bases from V and 3 bases from J, with 12 bases in between. CDR1 and CDR2 from the germline V gene are SGDLS and YYNGEE. The CDR3 extends over 14 amino acids.

The chain carries TRBV11-2 and TRBJ2-3, with D perhaps matching TRBD2 (5 bases). The V end lost 7 bases, the J end lost 1 base, and 12 bases lay between the germline ends. The CDR3 sequence is 14 residues long. The germline gives CDR1 SGHAT, CDR2 FQNNGV. The CDR3 sequence: CASTHDGGTDTQYF. DNA for the CDR3: TGTGCCAGCACGCACGACGGGGGCACAGATACGCAGTATTTT.

The chain is built from TRBV15 and TRBJ2-6; D may correspond to TRBD1 or TRBD2 (6 bases each). Germline loops: CDR1 LNHNV, CDR2 YYDKDF (reference sequence). V lost 5 bases, J lost 0 bases, and 11 bases lay in between. The CDR3 has 16 residues. The CDR3 is CATSSEGVSGANVLTF. The CDR3 bases are TGTGCCACCAGCTCGGAGGGGGTCTCTGGGGCCAACGTCCTGACTTTC.

V is TRBV5-1 and J is TRBJ1-1, with 12 bases aligning to TRBD1. The CDR3 consists of 14 residues. The ends lost 4 bases at V and 8 bases at J; junction bases unmatched: 6. Germline lookup yields CDR1 SGHRS and CDR2 YFSETQ. Here the CDR3 reads CASSLGQGAMEAFF. The CDR3 nucleotides read TGCGCCAGCAGCCTGGGACAGGGGGCGATGGAAGCTTTCTTT.

This clonotype showed up just a few times. This rearrangement joins TRBV7-9 to TRBJ2-2; D remains ambiguous. CDR1 is SEHNR, CDR2 FQNEAQ, per germline (reference sequence). The CDR3 consists of 13 residues. V was clipped by 3 bases and J by 6 bases, with 8 bases between them. This CDR3 reads CASSLEGSGELFF. In nucleotides, the CDR3 is TGTGCCAGCAGCTTGGAAGGGTCCGGGGAGCTGTTTTTT.

The chain links TRBV2 to TRBJ2-2, with TRBD1 matching over 8 bases. Looked up from germline, CDR1 is SNHLY and CDR2 is FYNNEI. V lost 4 bases and J lost 8; bases outside the gene matches: 3. There are 13 residues in the CDR3. CDR3 residues: CASSGDRMGELFF. The CDR3 nucleotides are TGTGCCAGCAGTGGGGACAGGATGGGGGAGCTGTTTTTT.

A note on this clonotype: Relative to the germline gene, one junction end is altered; a read error may explain this. The CDR3 region is CASSPAGGGLSYEQYF. In DNA form, the CDR3 reads TGCGCCAGCAGCCCAGCGGGGGGGGGATTATCCTACGAGCAGTACTTC. The chain is built from TRBV7-9 and TRBJ2-7; 10 positions agree with TRBD2. The germline CDR1 and CDR2 sequences are SEHNR and FQNEAQ (reference sequence). The CDR3 has 16 residues.

The chain has TRBV15 and TRBJ2-2; 7 nucleotides align to TRBD2. This CDR3 has 15 residues. Germline assignment: CDR1 LNHNV and CDR2 YYDKDF (reference sequence). Germline trimming cut 7 bases from V and 2 bases from J; bases unmatched to any gene: 7. CDR3 protein: CATTTERGNTGELFF. In DNA, the CDR3 is TGTGCCACCACTACAGAGCGGGGCAACACCGGGGAGCTGTTTTTT.

In this sample, this clonotype turned up a few times. The rearrangement joins TRBV20-1 to TRBJ2-7, with D possibly being TRBD2 (5 bases). V lost 5 bases, J lost 2 bases, and 22 bases lay in between. The CDR3 spans 16 residues. CDR1 and CDR2 from the germline V gene are DFQATT and SNEGSKA (reference sequence). The CDR3 DNA sequence: TGCAGTGCTTTAGGCGGACTTGAGGGCCCCACCTACGAGCAGTACTTC. Translation: CSALGGLEGPTYEQYF.

V and J are TRBV29-1 and TRBJ2-3, with 8 nucleotides matching TRBD2. Germline CDR1 reads SQVTM; CDR2 reads ANQGSEA. Trimming at V came to 1 base and at J to 4 bases, leaving 4 bases not matched to a gene. The CDR3 totals 14 residues. This CDR3 reads CSVEGGGRSDTQYF. DNA for the CDR3: TGCAGCGTTGAAGGTGGCGGGAGGTCAGATACGCAGTATTTT.

The chain's CDR3 is CASRNQGAGTEAFF. Here the CDR3 DNA reads TGTGCCAGCAGGAATCAGGGGGCCGGGACTGAAGCTTTCTTT. The rearrangement links TRBV25-1 to TRBJ1-1; 8 bases agree with TRBD1. From germline, CDR1 is MGHDK and CDR2 SYGVNS. The CDR3 has 14 residues. V lost 6 bases to trimming and J lost 5 bases; unmatched junction nucleotides: 8.

This chain joins TRBV2 and TRBJ2-3; 8 nucleotides match TRBD2. The length of the CDR3 is 16 residues. V was pared by 5 bases and J by 11 bases, with 18 bases of the junction left unmatched. Germline assignment: CDR1 SNHLY and CDR2 FYNNEI. CDR3 loop: CASSTQAGVSYNEQYF. In DNA form, the CDR3 reads TGTGCCAGCAGTACCCAAGCGGGAGTTTCCTACAATGAGCAGTATTTT.

This clonotype was found many times. The V and J genes are TRBV7-2 and TRBJ2-1; D gene ambiguous. The length of the CDR3 is 12 residues. The V end was cut by 5 bases, the J end by 7 bases, with 9 bases between. Germline V gene lookup returns CDR1 SGHTA and CDR2 FQGNSA. The CDR3 DNA reads as TGTGCCAGCAGCATCATGGGGAATGAGCAGTTCTTC. It translates to CASSIMGNEQFF.

This clonotype has ten or more counts. This sequence joins TRBV6-4 and TRBJ2-3; 12 bases fit TRBD2. This CDR3 region has 16 residues. Germline CDR1 and CDR2: MRHNA and SNTAGT. Unmatched junction bases numbered 5, after V lost 5 bases and J lost 2 bases. DNA for the CDR3: TGTGCCAGCAGTCCGGGACTAGCGGGCTTCACAGATACGCAGTATTTT. Protein: CASSPGLAGFTDTQYF.

The chain recombines TRBV2 with TRBJ1-1, with TRBD1 identical over 9 bases. With 5 bases clipped from V and 3 bases from J, the junction kept 7 bases outside the gene matches. Germline-derived CDR1 and CDR2 are SNHLY and FYNNEI. This CDR3 contains 15 residues. The chain's CDR3 is CASSQRRTGDTEAFF. The CDR3 DNA sequence: TGTGCCAGCAGTCAGAGAAGGACAGGGGACACTGAAGCTTTCTTT.

This CDR3 reads CASSFTNAGVWEQYF. CDR3 coding DNA: TGTGCCAGCAGCTTTACGAACGCGGGAGTATGGGAGCAGTACTTC. This chain joins TRBV5-4 and TRBJ2-7; 7 nucleotides agree with TRBD2. The CDR3 has 15 residues. V was clipped by 2 bases and J by 7 bases; unmatched bases: 12. In germline, CDR1 is SGHNT, CDR2 YYREEE (reference sequence).

This clonotype has at least ten counts. This chain connects TRBV19 to TRBJ1-1; D unclear. Trimming removed 1 base at V and 0 bases at J, with 3 bases between. There are 13 residues in the CDR3. Germline-derived CDR1 and CDR2 are LNHDA and SQIVND (reference sequence). The DNA for the CDR3 is TGTGCCAGTAGTATAGTTATGAACACTGAAGCTTTCTTT. It codes for CASSIVMNTEAFF.

V usage is TRBV5-1 and J usage is TRBJ2-1; TRBD1 might be the D (7 bases). Trimming pared 0 bases from V and 8 bases from J, leaving 18 bases between. CDR3 length equals 16 residues. Germline lookup yields CDR1 SGHRS and CDR2 YFSETQ. The CDR3 nucleotides read TGCGCCAGCAGCTTGGAGGGCAGGGGGGTTCCGGATGAGCAGTTCTTC. This codes for CASSLEGRGVPDEQFF.

The gene calls are TRBV24-1 and TRBJ2-1, with a weak D call TRBD2 (5 bases). The CDR3 is 15 amino acids. The germline V gene has CDR1 KGHDR and CDR2 SFDVKD. Trimming pared 2 bases from V and 8 bases from J, leaving 15 bases between. The CDR3 bases are TGTGCCACCAGTGATTCGAGAGGGCGATGGGATGAGCAGTTCTTC. Encoded protein: CATSDSRGRWDEQFF.

The chain carries TRBV7-3 and TRBJ1-6; D is unclear. Trimming removed 5 bases at V and 2 bases at J, with 4 bases between. CDR3 length: 13 amino acids. Per the germline V gene, CDR1 is SGHTA and CDR2 is FQGTGA. The DNA of the CDR3 is TGTGCCAGCAGCAGGACCTATAATTCACCCCTCCACTTT. This codes for CASSRTYNSPLHF.

Only a few counts were recorded for this clonotype. The chain employs TRBV10-2 and TRBJ1-1; D is undetermined. The germline V gene has CDR1 WSHSY and CDR2 SAAADI. The CDR3 consists of 13 residues. V was shortened by 4 bases and J by 3 bases, with 9 bases between the two germline ends. CDR3: CASSVERDTEAFF. CDR3 sequence (DNA): TGCGCCAGCAGTGTGGAACGAGACACTGAAGCTTTCTTT.

This chain uses TRBV7-3 with TRBJ2-3, with 10 bases lining up with TRBD2. This CDR3 spans 15 amino acids. V was pared by 4 bases and J by 4 bases, with 5 bases of the junction left unmatched. Germline V gene sequence: CDR1 SGHTA, CDR2 FQGTGA. CDR3 nucleotide sequence: TGTGCCAGCAGCTACAGCGGGGGGGCGTCAGATACGCAGTATTTT. Translated, it gives CASSYSGGASDTQYF. Supplemented by reference TRBV7-3 and TRBJ2-3, the full variable domain reads GAGVSQTPSNKVTEKGKYVELRCDPISGHTALYWYRQSLGQGPEFLIYFQGTGAADDSGLPNDRFFAVRPEGSVSTLKIQRTERGDSAVYLCASSYSGGASDTQYFGPGTRLTVL.

The chain joins TRBV6-1 to TRBJ1-5; 7 bases fit TRBD1. The trim removed 5 bases at V and 1 base at J, leaving 5 bases unmatched. The V gene's germline CDR1 is MNHNS and CDR2 SASEGT. CDR3 size: 15 residues. CDR3 region: CASSIDRVSNQPQHF. In nucleotides, the CDR3 is TGTGCCAGCAGTATTGACAGGGTAAGCAATCAGCCCCAGCATTTT.

This clonotype was observed many times. The CDR3 region is CASSSGGAPYNEQFF. The CDR3 bases are TGCGCCAGCAGTAGCGGGGGGGCCCCCTACAATGAGCAGTTCTTC. V and J are TRBV10-1 and TRBJ2-1; 10 positions match TRBD2. The V segment lost 5 bases and the J segment 2 bases; nucleotides outside the gene matches: 3. The CDR3 totals 15 residues. Germline assignment: CDR1 WNHNN and CDR2 SYGVQD (reference sequence).